Listed below are T cell receptor beta chains from one sample, sequenced in a study of blood T cell repertoires in COVID-19. Sequencing was performed with immunoSEQ multiplex PCR; in TCRdb, only in-frame clones are kept and a portion is missing. The sample records about 380,000 clones, 75% to 90% being singletons. The sequencing input was peripheral blood. The source is a woman aged 18-30 years with acute or convalescent COVID-19. CDR3s include the opening cysteine and the closing phenylalanine or tryptophan. A D gene is named only where the DNA matches it firmly. Clone size is stated in some rows and not others, as once, few, many or a class when expanded.

D gene,clone size,V gene,J gene,CDR3 DNA,CDR3 protein
TRBD1,NA,TRBV4-1,TRBJ1-4,TGCGCCAGCAGCCAAGGACAGGGGGCTTGGGAAAAACTGTTTTTT,CASSQGQGAWEKLFF
NA,NA,TRBV6-2/TRBV6-3,TRBJ1-2,TGTGCCAGCAGTTACGATGCACAGACCCTCTATGGCTACACCTTC,CASSYDAQTLYGYTF
NA,NA,TRBV5-8,TRBJ1-1,TGTGCCAGCAGCCCGGACGGGGTTGGCACTGAAGCTTTCTTT,CASSPDGVGTEAFF
TRBD1,NA,TRBV3-1/TRBV3-2,TRBJ1-6,TGTGCCAGCAGCCTTGGCGAGGGGACAGGGAGGTCACCCCTCCACTTT,CASSLGEGTGRSPLHF
TRBD1,NA,TRBV27,TRBJ1-2,TGTGCCAGCAGTTATAAGGGACAGGGGCATGTCTATGGCTACACCTTC,CASSYKGQGHVYGYTF
TRBD1,NA,TRBV5-1,TRBJ1-6,TGCGCCAGCAGCACAGGACAGGGGTACACGAGCTCCTATAATTCACCCCTCCACTTT,CASSTGQGYTSSYNSPLHF
NA,NA,TRBV6-5,TRBJ1-1,TGTGCCAGCAGCCCCAGTATTGGGAGGGACACTGAAGCTTTCTTT,CASSPSIGRDTEAFF
TRBD2,NA,TRBV10-1,TRBJ2-2,TGCGCCAGCTTCGAAAGGGCCTCTCGCGGGACTAGCGGGGCCGGGGAGCTGTTTTTT,CASFERASRGTSGAGELFF
NA,NA,TRBV5-5,TRBJ1-6,TGTGCCAGCAGCTCCCTAGCGGCCCCACGAAATAATTCACCCCTCCACTTT,CASSSLAAPRNNSPLHF
TRBD1,NA,TRBV6-5,TRBJ1-2,TGTGCCAGCAGTTACTCCCGGACAGGCGGCAACTATGGCTACACCTTC,CASSYSRTGGNYGYTF
TRBD1,few,TRBV18,TRBJ2-2,TGTGCCAGCTCACCCGGGACAGGGAGAACCGGGGAGCTGTTTTTT,CASSPGTGRTGELFF
TRBD2,NA,TRBV7-3,TRBJ2-3,TGTGCCAGCAGCTCCCTCCCGGGGAGGGCAGATACGCAGTATTTT,CASSSLPGRADTQYF
TRBD2,NA,TRBV3-1/TRBV3-2,TRBJ2-5,TGTGCCAGCAGTCTTCAGGGGCTAGCGGGAATAGAGACCCAGTACTTC,CASSLQGLAGIETQYF
NA,NA,TRBV5-5,TRBJ1-6,TGTGCCAGCAGCTTATACCCCGGCTCCTATAATTCACCCCTCCACTTT,CASSLYPGSYNSPLHF
NA,once,TRBV5-1,TRBJ1-4,TGCGCCAGCAGCTTGGAGGGAGCAACTAATGAAAAACTGTTTTTT,CASSLEGATNEKLFF
NA,NA,TRBV14,TRBJ2-7,TGTGCCAGCAGCCAGAGGGCGGGGAGAGGAGGCTACGAGCAGTACTTC,CASSQRAGRGGYEQYF
NA,NA,TRBV27,TRBJ1-5,TGTGCCAGCAGTTCGGTCGGTCACTCTAGCAATCAGCCCCAGCATTTT,CASSSVGHSSNQPQHF
NA,few,TRBV12-3/TRBV12-4,TRBJ1-1,TGTGCCAGCAGGCAGGGATCCGAAGCTTTCTTT,CASRQGSEAFF
TRBD1,NA,TRBV11-2,TRBJ1-1,TGTGCCAGCATCCGGGACAGGGGGCATCGGAGCACTGAAGCTTTCTTT,CASIRDRGHRSTEAFF
TRBD1,NA,TRBV5-1,TRBJ1-1,TGCGCCAGCAGCCAGGGGGCTGGAACTGAAGCTTTCTTT,CASSQGAGTEAFF
TRBD1,NA,TRBV5-4,TRBJ2-3,TGTGCCAGCAGCGCTCCCACAGGGGGCACAGATACGCAGTATTTT,CASSAPTGGTDTQYF
NA,NA,TRBV6-1,TRBJ2-7,TGTGCCAGCAGTGAATGGGCTATTACGGTGGAGCAGTACTTC,CASSEWAITVEQYF